The 18 T cell receptor beta chains below all came from one sample that was sequenced in a study of T-cell reconstitution after alpha-beta-depleted transplantation in children (dated by TCRdb to between 2015 and 2016). The method was PCR. Sequencing used an Illumina HiSeq 2500. Molecular barcoding was employed in the preparation of TCR libraries, with unique molecular identifiers being used to normalize TCRbeta repertoire quantification. The raw public reads went through TCRdb reprocessing: fastp at Q25, MiXCR clone calling, in-frame beta chains kept. Every CDR3 protein is listed once, alongside the most common genes and DNA of its rows. In all, the sample holds some 200,000 distinct CDR3 sequences, and approximately 8.4% of those were seen once. Jointly, the top ten make up roughly 36% of the sample. The sample's treatment or condition label, in plain terms: allogeneic hematopoietic cell transplantation with graft depleted of TCRalphabeta T cells and CD19 B cells.

The sample consisted of PBMCs, mostly from graft donor cells, taken 360 days after TCRalphabeta/CD19-depleted stem cell transplant. These receptors originate from a male patient aged 2-10 years who had a stem cell transplant for acute myeloid leukemia, so the T cells may come from the graft donor.

The sample holds many counts of this clonotype. This CDR3 is CASTHVGGGLHEQFF. The CDR3 DNA reads as TGTGCCAGCACCCACGTAGGGGGAGGGCTGCATGAGCAGTTCTTC. V usage is TRBV12-3 or TRBV12-4 and J usage is TRBJ2-1; a possible D gene is TRBD2 (7 bases). V was trimmed by 7 bases and J by 8 bases, leaving 21 bases between them. The CDR3 has 15 amino acids.

This clonotype appeared many times. V and J are TRBV5-1 and TRBJ2-5, with 8 bases identical to TRBD2. The CDR3 totals 16 residues. CDR1 and CDR2 (germline): SGHRS, YFSETQ. V gave up 4 bases and J gave up 6 bases; unmatched junction bases: 14. For the CDR3, the DNA is TGCGCCAGCAGCAACCTACAAGCGGGAGTCGGAAAGACCCAGTACTTC. It is translated as CASSNLQAGVGKTQYF.

Only a few counts were recorded for this clonotype. The V and J genes are TRBV12-3 or TRBV12-4 and TRBJ1-4; tentatively, D is TRBD1 (6 bases). Trimming removed 8 bases from V and 7 bases from J, with 14 bases in between. The CDR3 sequence is 13 residues long. The CDR3 here is CASGGQWGEKLFF. The CDR3 DNA reads as TGTGCCAGCGGAGGACAGTGGGGTGAAAAACTGTTTTTT.

This clonotype was observed a handful of times. The chain combines TRBV5-1 with TRBJ2-7; tentatively, D is TRBD1 (6 bases). In germline, CDR1 is SGHRS, CDR2 YFSETQ. V gave up 3 bases and J gave up 6 bases, with 16 bases separating them. The CDR3 runs to 14 residues. The CDR3 protein is CASSSGQGKGEQYF. Written as DNA, the CDR3 is TGCGCCAGCAGCTCGGGACAAGGCAAGGGCGAGCAGTACTTC.

CDR3 nucleotides: TGCGCCAGCAGCTTGGAGGTTCTGGGGACTGGGGCCAACGTCCTGACTTTC. Protein: CASSLEVLGTGANVLTF. The J gene is TRBJ2-6, the V gene TRBV5-1; no firm D call. Trimming removed 0 bases at V and 2 bases at J, with 12 bases between. This CDR3 contains 17 residues. Germline V CDR1 and CDR2: SGHRS, YFSETQ. The entire variable domain, with the rest obtained from reference TRBV5-1 and TRBJ2-6, is as follows: KAGVTQTPRYLIKTRGQQVTLSCSPISGHRSVSWYQQTPGQGLQFLFEYFSETQRNKGNFPGRFSGRQFSNSRSEMNVSTLELGDSALYLCASSLEVLGTGANVLTFGAGSRLTVL.

This clonotype was picked up many times. This chain connects TRBV12-3 or TRBV12-4 to TRBJ2-3; a weak D match, TRBD2 (6 bases). The CDR3 sequence is 16 residues long. Trimming took off 8 bases at V and 2 bases at J, with 20 bases between the two ends. CDR3 loop: CASSPRPAGTTDTQYF. The CDR3 DNA is TGTGCCAGCTCCCCAAGGCCGGCGGGAACCACAGATACGCAGTATTTT.

The rearrangement joins TRBV7-9 to TRBJ1-2, with D possibly matching TRBD1 (5 bases). The V gene lost 6 bases and the J gene lost 5 bases, with 16 bases spanning the gap. The length of the CDR3 is 14 residues. Germline V gene data show CDR1 as SEHNR and CDR2 as FQNEAQ (reference sequence). Written as DNA, the CDR3 is TGTGCCAGCAGTTACCAGGGTGAGGGTTATGGCTACACCTTC. Amino acids: CASSYQGEGYGYTF. Full variable domain (rest looked up from reference TRBV7-9 and TRBJ1-2): DTGVSQNPRHKITKRGQNVTFRCDPISEHNRLYWYRQTLGQGPEFLTYFQNEAQLEKSRLLSDRFSAERPKGSFSTLEIQRTEQGDSAMYLCASSYQGEGYGYTFGSGTRLTVV.

The DNA of the CDR3 is TGTGCCAGCAGTTACCCTGGAGATTCCTACAATGAGCAGTTCTTC. It yields the protein CASSYPGDSYNEQFF. The rearrangement uses TRBV6-5 and TRBJ2-1; no clear D gene. The ends were cut back, 2 bases at V and 1 base at J, with 9 bases in the middle. CDR1 is MNHEY and CDR2 is SVGAGI in the germline V gene. This CDR3 comprises 15 residues.

About this clonotype: This CDR3 is missing its conserved last phenylalanine or tryptophan, likely due to a read error. The V and J genes are TRBV12-3 or TRBV12-4 and TRBJ2-3; D not certain. The length of the CDR3 is 15 residues. Trimming took off 3 bases at V and 2 bases at J, with 12 bases between the two ends. The CDR3 region is CASSLVQRITDTQYY. The CDR3 coding sequence is TGTGCCAGCAGTTTGGTCCAACGCATCACAGATACGCAGTATTAT.

This clonotype was counted at least ten times. V usage is TRBV5-1 and J usage is TRBJ2-1; TRBD1 agrees at 7 bases. The germline V gene has CDR1 SGHRS and CDR2 YFSETQ. The CDR3 sequence is 15 residues long. The V and J ends lost 4 bases and 5 bases, in that order; junction bases with no gene match: 9. The CDR3 region has the DNA TGCGCCAGCAGCGTACGACAGGGCTACAACAATGAGCAGTTCTTC. Its translation is CASSVRQGYNNEQFF.

Regarding this clonotype: As the CDR3 is not closed by the conserved phenylalanine or tryptophan, this likely results from a read error. The genes are TRBV4-3 and TRBJ1-1; D ambiguous. The V and J ends lost 0 bases and 6 bases respectively, with 14 bases between them. This CDR3 has 15 amino acids. Germline V lookup: CDR1 LGHNA, CDR2 YSLEER. The DNA of the CDR3 is TGCGCCAGCAGCCAAGACTTGGGGAAAGCGGCTGAAGCTTTCTCT. The encoded protein is CASSQDLGKAAEAFS.

This clonotype showed up many times. J is TRBJ2-7 and V is TRBV12-3 or TRBV12-4; possible D gene TRBD1, 5 bases. Between the trimmed V and J ends, which lost 3 bases and 3 bases, there was a span of 12 bases. The CDR3 extends over 14 amino acids. Here the CDR3 DNA reads TGTGCCAGCAGTTTTCAGGGCGCACACTACGAGCAGTACTTC. Its translation: CASSFQGAHYEQYF.

This sequence joins TRBV7-6 and TRBJ2-2; D not resolved. The CDR3 extends over 14 amino acids. V was pared by 1 base and J by 6 bases, with 9 bases between. Germline-derived CDR1 and CDR2 are SGHVS and FNYEAQ. CDR3 region: CASSLVRVAGELFF. In nucleotides, the CDR3 is TGTGCCAGCAGCTTAGTTAGGGTGGCCGGGGAGCTGTTTTTT.

This clonotype showed up just a few times. The rearrangement uses TRBV20-1 and TRBJ2-5; TRBD2 aligns across 7 bases. The CDR3 length is 16 residues. Germline V lookup: CDR1 DFQATT, CDR2 SNEGSKA (reference sequence). V dropped 2 bases and J dropped 0; count of bases not matched to a gene: 9. CDR3 protein: CSARTLGLTYQETQYF. Here the CDR3 DNA reads TGCAGTGCTAGAACCTTGGGACTAACGTACCAAGAGACCCAGTACTTC.

The table lists this clonotype with a few counts. It may be a read error: a sequence one base away is much more abundant. The V and J genes are TRBV13 and TRBJ2-7; D gene uncertain. The CDR3 length is 12 residues. V was cut by 3 bases and J by 0 bases, with 3 bases left in between. The germline V gene has CDR1 PRHDT and CDR2 FYEKMQ (reference sequence). The CDR3: CASSFRSYEQYF. As DNA, the CDR3 is TGTGCCAGCAGCTTCCGCTCCTACGAGCAGTACTTC.

The chain employs TRBV30 and TRBJ2-7, with 7 bases identical to TRBD1. The germline CDR1 and CDR2 sequences are GTSNPN and SVGIG (reference sequence). The CDR3 runs 14 residues. The CDR3 loop is CAARTGRRVYEQYF. The CDR3 bases are TGTGCTGCAAGGACAGGCCGTAGGGTCTACGAGCAGTACTTC.

V is TRBV29-1 and J is TRBJ2-1; tentatively, D is TRBD2 (6 bases). V lost 2 bases and J lost 10, with 15 bases in between. CDR1 is SQVTM, CDR2 ANQGSEA, per germline. The CDR3 is made up of 13 amino acids. The CDR3 region has the DNA TGCAGCGTTGAACGGGCGGGGTTAGGAGAGCAGTTCTTC. It translates to CSVERAGLGEQFF.

The rearrangement links TRBV18 to TRBJ2-7, with D possibly called TRBD1 or TRBD2 (6 bases each). The CDR3 spans 14 residues. CDR1 is KGHSH, CDR2 LQKENI, per germline. V lost 6 bases, J lost 5 bases, and 17 bases lay in between. The CDR3 DNA is TGTGCCAGCTCCACCTCGGGGGCGAAGAACGAGCAGTACTTC. Translated: CASSTSGAKNEQYF.